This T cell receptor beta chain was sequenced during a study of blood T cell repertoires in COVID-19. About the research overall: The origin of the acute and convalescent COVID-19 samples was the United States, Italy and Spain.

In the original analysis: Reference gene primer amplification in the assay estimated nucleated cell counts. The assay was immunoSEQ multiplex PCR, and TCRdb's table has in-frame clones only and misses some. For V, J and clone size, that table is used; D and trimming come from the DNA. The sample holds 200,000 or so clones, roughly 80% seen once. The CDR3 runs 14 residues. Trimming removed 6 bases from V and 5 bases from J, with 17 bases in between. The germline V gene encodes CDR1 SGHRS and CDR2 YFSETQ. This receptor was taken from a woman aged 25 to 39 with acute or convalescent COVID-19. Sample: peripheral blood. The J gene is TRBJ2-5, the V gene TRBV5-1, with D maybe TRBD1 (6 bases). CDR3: CASTINRVGETQYF. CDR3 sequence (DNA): TGCGCCAGCACCATAAACAGGGTAGGGGAGACCCAGTACTTC.